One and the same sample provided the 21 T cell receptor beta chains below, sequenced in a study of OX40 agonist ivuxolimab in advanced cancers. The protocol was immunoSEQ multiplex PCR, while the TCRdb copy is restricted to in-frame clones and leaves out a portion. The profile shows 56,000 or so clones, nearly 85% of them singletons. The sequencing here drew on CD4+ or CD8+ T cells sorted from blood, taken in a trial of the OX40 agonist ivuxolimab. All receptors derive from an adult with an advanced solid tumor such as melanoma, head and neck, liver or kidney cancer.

CDR3: CASSLGGTGELFF. The CDR3 DNA reads as TGTGCCAGCAGCTTAGGGGGCACCGGGGAGCTGTTTTTT. The V and J genes are TRBV11-2 and TRBJ2-2, with D hard to call. The CDR3 contains 13 residues. Germline loops: CDR1 SGHAT, CDR2 FQNNGV. V lost 1 base to trimming and J lost 4 bases, with 4 bases between them.

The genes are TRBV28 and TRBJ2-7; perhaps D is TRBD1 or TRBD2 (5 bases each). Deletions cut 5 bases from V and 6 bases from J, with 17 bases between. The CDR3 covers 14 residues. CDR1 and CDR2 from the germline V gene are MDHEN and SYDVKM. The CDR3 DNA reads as TGTGCCAGCAGTGACGGGACCACCCTGGTCGAGCAGTACTTC. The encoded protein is CASSDGTTLVEQYF.

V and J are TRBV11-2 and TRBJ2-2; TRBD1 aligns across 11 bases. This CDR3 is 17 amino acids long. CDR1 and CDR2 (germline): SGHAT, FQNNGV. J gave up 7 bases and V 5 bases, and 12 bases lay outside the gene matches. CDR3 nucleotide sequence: TGTGCCAGCAGCAGATACAGCGGGACAGGGGGTAGCGGGGAGCTGTTTTTT. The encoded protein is CASSRYSGTGGSGELFF. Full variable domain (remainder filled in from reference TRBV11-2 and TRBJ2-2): EAGVAQSPRYKIIEKRQSVAFWCNPISGHATLYWYQQILGQGPKLLIQFQNNGVVDDSQLPKDRFSAERLKGVDSTLKIQPAKLEDSAVYLCASSRYSGTGGSGELFFGEGSRLTVL.

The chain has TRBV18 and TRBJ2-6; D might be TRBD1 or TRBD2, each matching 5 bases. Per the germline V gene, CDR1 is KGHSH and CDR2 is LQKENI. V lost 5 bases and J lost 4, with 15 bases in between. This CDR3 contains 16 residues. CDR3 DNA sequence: TGTGCCAGCTCAAGGCAATCAGGGACCGGGGCCAACGTCCTGACTTTC. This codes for CASSRQSGTGANVLTF.

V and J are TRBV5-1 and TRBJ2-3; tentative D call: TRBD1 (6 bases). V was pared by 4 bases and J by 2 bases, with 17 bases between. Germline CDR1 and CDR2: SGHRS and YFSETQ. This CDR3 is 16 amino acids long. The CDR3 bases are TGCGCCAGCAGCCCTTGGGGCAGGGGCGTCACAGATACGCAGTATTTT. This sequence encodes CASSPWGRGVTDTQYF.

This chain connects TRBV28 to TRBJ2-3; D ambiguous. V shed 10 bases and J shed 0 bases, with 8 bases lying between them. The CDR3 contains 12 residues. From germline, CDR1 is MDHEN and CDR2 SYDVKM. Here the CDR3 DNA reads TGTGCCACCTCACCTAGCACAGATACGCAGTATTTT. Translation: CATSPSTDTQYF.

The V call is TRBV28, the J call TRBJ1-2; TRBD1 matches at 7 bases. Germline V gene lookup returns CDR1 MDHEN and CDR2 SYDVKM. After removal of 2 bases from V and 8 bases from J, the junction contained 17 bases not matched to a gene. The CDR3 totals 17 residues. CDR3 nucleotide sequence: TGTGCCAGCAGTTTAGTTGGCCCGCAGAGGGGGCAAGAGGGCTACACCTTC. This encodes CASSLVGPQRGQEGYTF.

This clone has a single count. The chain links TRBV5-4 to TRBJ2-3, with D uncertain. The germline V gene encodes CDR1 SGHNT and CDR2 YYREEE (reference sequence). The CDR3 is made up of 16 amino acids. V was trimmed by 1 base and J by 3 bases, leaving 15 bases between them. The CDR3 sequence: CASSLKPRGLTDTQYF. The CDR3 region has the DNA TGTGCCAGCAGCTTGAAGCCCCGAGGCCTTACAGATACGCAGTATTTT.

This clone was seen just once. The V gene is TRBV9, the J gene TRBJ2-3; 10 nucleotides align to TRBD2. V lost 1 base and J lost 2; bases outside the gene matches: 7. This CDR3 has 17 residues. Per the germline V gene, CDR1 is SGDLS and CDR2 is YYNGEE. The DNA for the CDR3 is TGTGCCAGCAGCGTAACCCATAGCGGGGGGAACACAGATACGCAGTATTTT. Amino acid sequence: CASSVTHSGGNTDTQYF.

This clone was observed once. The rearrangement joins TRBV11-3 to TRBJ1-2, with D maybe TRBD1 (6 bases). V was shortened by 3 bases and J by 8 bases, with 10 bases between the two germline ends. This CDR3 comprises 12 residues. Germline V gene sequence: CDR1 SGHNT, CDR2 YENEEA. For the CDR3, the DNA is TGTGCCAGCAGCTTGGAGGGGGGAGGCTACACCTTC. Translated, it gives CASSLEGGGYTF.

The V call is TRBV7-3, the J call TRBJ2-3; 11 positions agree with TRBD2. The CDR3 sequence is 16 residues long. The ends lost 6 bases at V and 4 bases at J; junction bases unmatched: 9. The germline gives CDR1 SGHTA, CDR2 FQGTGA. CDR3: CASSLIAGGPADTQYF. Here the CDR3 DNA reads TGTGCCAGCAGTCTAATAGCGGGGGGGCCTGCAGATACGCAGTATTTT.

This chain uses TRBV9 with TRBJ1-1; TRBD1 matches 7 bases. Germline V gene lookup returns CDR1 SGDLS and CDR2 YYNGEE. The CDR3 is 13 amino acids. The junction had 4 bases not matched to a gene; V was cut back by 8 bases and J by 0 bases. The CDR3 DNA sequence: TGTGCCAGTTGGACAGGCTTGAACACTGAAGCTTTCTTT. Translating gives CASWTGLNTEAFF.

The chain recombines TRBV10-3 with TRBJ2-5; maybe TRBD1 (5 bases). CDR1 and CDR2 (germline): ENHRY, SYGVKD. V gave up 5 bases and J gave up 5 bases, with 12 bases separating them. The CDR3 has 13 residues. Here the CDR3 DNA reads TGTGCCATCAGTTCCAGGGATGCGGAGACCCAGTACTTC. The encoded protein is CAISSRDAETQYF.

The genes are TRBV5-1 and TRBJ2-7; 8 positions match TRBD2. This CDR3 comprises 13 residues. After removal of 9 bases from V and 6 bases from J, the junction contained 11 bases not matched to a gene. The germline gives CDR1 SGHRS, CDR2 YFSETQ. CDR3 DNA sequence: TGCGCCACCGCACCCGCGGGAGGCATCGAGCAGTACTTC. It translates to CATAPAGGIEQYF.

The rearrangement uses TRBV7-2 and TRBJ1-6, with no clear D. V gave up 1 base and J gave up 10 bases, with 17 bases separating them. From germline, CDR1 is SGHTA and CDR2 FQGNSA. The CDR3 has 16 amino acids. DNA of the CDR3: TGTGCCAGCAGCTTAGAACGGCGGGAATTGAGGTCACCCCTCCACTTT. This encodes CASSLERRELRSPLHF.

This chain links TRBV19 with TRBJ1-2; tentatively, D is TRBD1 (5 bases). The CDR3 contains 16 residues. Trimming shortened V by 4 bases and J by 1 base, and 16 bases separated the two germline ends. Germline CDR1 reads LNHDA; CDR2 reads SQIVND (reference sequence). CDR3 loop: CASSKRGTNLNYGYTF. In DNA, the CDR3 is TGTGCCAGTAGTAAAAGGGGCACCAACCTTAACTATGGCTACACCTTC. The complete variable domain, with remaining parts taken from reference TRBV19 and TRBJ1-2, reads DGGITQSPKYLFRKEGQNVTLSCEQNLNHDAMYWYRQDPGQGLRLIYYSQIVNDFQKGDIAEGYSVSREKKESFPLTVTSAQKNPTAFYLCASSKRGTNLNYGYTFGSGTRLTVV.

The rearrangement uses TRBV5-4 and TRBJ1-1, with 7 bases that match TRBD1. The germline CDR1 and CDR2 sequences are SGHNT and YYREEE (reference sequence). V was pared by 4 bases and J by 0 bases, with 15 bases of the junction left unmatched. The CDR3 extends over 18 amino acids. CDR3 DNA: TGTGCCAGCAGCCCCGGTCCCGGCACAGGGGTGCTGAACACTGAAGCTTTCTTT. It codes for CASSPGPGTGVLNTEAFF.

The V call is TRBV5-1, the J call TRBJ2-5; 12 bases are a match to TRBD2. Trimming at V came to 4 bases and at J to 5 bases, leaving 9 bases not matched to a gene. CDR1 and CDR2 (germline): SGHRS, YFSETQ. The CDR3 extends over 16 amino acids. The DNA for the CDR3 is TGCGCCAGCAGCCCCCGACTAGCGGGGGCGGGGGAGACCCAGTACTTC. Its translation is CASSPRLAGAGETQYF.

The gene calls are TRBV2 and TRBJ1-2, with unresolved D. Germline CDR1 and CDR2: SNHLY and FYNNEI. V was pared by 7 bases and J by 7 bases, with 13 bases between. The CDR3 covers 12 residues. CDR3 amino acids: CASTVGVGGYTF. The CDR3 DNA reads TGTGCCAGCACTGTTGGTGTAGGTGGCTACACCTTC.

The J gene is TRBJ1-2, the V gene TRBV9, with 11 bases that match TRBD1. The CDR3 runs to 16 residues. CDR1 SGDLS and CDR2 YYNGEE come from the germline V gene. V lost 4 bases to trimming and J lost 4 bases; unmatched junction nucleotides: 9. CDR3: CASSQVGTGGSYGYTF. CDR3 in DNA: TGTGCCAGCAGCCAAGTCGGGACAGGGGGATCCTATGGCTACACCTTC.

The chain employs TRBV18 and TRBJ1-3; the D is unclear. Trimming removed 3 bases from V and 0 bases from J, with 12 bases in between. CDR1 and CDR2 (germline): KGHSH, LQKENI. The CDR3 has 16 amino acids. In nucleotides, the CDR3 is TGTGCCAGCTCACCTGGGCAGCTTGACTCTGGAAACACCATATATTTT. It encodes CASSPGQLDSGNTIYF. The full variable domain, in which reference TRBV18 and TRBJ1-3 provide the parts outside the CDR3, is NAGVMQNPRHLVRRRGQEARLRCSPMKGHSHVYWYRQLPEEGLKFMVYLQKENIIDESGMPKERFSAEFPKEGPSILRIQQVVRGDSAAYFCASSPGQLDSGNTIYFGEGSWLTVV.